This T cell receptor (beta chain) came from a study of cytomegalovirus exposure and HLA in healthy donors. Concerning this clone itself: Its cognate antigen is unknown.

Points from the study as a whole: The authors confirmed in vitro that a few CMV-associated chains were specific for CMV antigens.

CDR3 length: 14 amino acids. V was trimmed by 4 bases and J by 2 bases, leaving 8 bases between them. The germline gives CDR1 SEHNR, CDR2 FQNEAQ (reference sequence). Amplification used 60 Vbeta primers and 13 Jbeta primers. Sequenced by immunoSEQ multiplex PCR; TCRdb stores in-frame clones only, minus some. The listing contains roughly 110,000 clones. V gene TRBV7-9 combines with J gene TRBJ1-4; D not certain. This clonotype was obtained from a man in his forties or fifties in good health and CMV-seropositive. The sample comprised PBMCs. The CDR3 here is CASSYRVTNEKLFF. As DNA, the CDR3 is TGTGCCAGCAGCTATCGGGTGACTAATGAAAAACTGTTTTTT.